One sample yielded the 21 T cell receptor beta chains listed below, sequenced in a study of T cell changes during pregnancy in multiple sclerosis. Method: immunoSEQ multiplex PCR; TCRdb's copy keeps in-frame clones and lacks some. The sample has tens of thousands of clones, over 80% seen once. The sequences come from peripheral blood, collected after pregnancy. The receptors here all came from a female donor with multiple sclerosis, enrolled in a pregnancy study.

V is TRBV14 and J is TRBJ2-1; 10 bases align to TRBD2. CDR1 and CDR2 from the germline V gene are SGHDN and FVKESK. V trimming: 5 bases; J trimming: 3 bases; junction bases outside the gene matches: 1. The CDR3 consists of 14 residues. The CDR3 loop is CASSKRGGYNEQFF. The CDR3 nucleotides read TGTGCCAGCAGCAAGCGGGGGGGCTACAATGAGCAGTTCTTC.

The V gene is TRBV29-1, the J gene TRBJ2-5; 8 nucleotides align to TRBD1. The CDR3 has 15 amino acids. CDR1 is SQVTM and CDR2 is ANQGSEA in the germline V gene. The J segment lost 1 base and the V segment lost 5 bases, leaving 9 bases of the junction unmatched. In nucleotides, the CDR3 is TGCAGCGTTCGGGCTCAGGGGGCGCCCCAAGAGACCCAGTACTTC. It codes for CSVRAQGAPQETQYF.

This clone was seen a single time. The chain has TRBV5-1 and TRBJ1-2, with D possibly matching TRBD1 (6 bases). The CDR3 length is 14 residues. Germline values: CDR1 SGHRS, CDR2 YFSETQ. Trimming left V 0 bases short and J 4 bases short, with 10 bases between. The CDR3 sequence: CASSLDRVSYGYTF. The CDR3, as DNA: TGCGCCAGCAGCTTGGACAGGGTCAGCTATGGCTACACCTTC.

The chain joins TRBV15 to TRBJ2-7; 8 bases fit TRBD1. Germline CDR1 and CDR2: LNHNV and YYDKDF (reference sequence). V trimming: 0 bases; J trimming: 2 bases; junction bases outside the gene matches: 3. There are 15 residues in the CDR3. The CDR3 loop reads CATSRDPTGAYEQYF. CDR3 DNA: TGTGCCACCAGCAGAGATCCGACAGGGGCCTACGAGCAGTACTTC.

CDR3 sequence: CSVEIRDYEQYF. In nucleotides, the CDR3 is TGCAGCGTTGAAATCAGGGACTACGAGCAGTACTTC. The V and J genes are TRBV29-1 and TRBJ2-7; TRBD1 is a possible D gene (5 bases). CDR1 and CDR2 (germline): SQVTM, ANQGSEA. The V end was cut by 2 bases, the J end by 3 bases, with 8 bases between. CDR3 length equals 12 residues.

The chain has TRBV7-2 and TRBJ2-5, with 12 bases aligning to TRBD2. CDR1 is SGHTA and CDR2 is FQGNSA in the germline V gene. V lost 3 bases and J lost 1; bases outside the gene matches: 3. The CDR3 is 16 amino acids. The CDR3 coding sequence is TGTGCCAGCAGCTTCGGACTAGCGGGGTTCCAAGAGACCCAGTACTTC. Translation gives CASSFGLAGFQETQYF. The full variable domain, completed using reference TRBV7-2 and TRBJ2-5, is GAGVSQSPSNKVTEKGKDVELRCDPISGHTALYWYRQSLGQGLEFLIYFQGNSAPDKSGLPSDRFSAERTGGSVSTLTIQRTQQEDSAVYLCASSFGLAGFQETQYFGPGTRLLVL.

Concerning this clone: Germline and junction disagree at one end, which may indicate a read error. The chain recombines TRBV9 with TRBJ2-7; perhaps TRBD1 as D (5 bases). The germline V gene has CDR1 SGDLS and CDR2 YYNGEE. The CDR3 is 14 amino acids. Written as DNA, the CDR3 is TGTGCCAGCAGCGTCCTCCCCCAGGGCTACGGGCAGTACTTC. The encoded protein is CASSVLPQGYGQYF.

The chain combines TRBV19 with TRBJ2-5; D is undetermined. Per the germline V gene, CDR1 is LNHDA and CDR2 is SQIVND (reference sequence). The V gene lost 6 bases and the J gene lost 5 bases, with 13 bases spanning the gap. The CDR3 has 13 amino acids. The CDR3 DNA sequence: TGTGCCAGTAGGGTCCCCGCCGGGGAGACCCAGTACTTC. This encodes CASRVPAGETQYF.

The chain employs TRBV19 and TRBJ2-5; no definite D call. The CDR3 has 14 residues. Trimming shortened V by 3 bases and J by 1 base, and 9 bases separated the two germline ends. Germline assignment: CDR1 LNHDA and CDR2 SQIVND (reference sequence). The CDR3 sequence is CASSIAVAQETQYF. The CDR3 nucleotides read TGTGCCAGTAGTATTGCAGTCGCCCAAGAGACCCAGTACTTC.

The rearrangement uses TRBV11-2 and TRBJ2-3, with D unclear. The germline CDR1 and CDR2 sequences are SGHAT and FQNNGV. The CDR3 has 16 amino acids. Trimming pared 2 bases from V and 0 bases from J, leaving 12 bases between. The CDR3 DNA reads as TGTGCCAGCAGCTTACCAGCTAGTACTAGCACAGATACGCAGTATTTT. Encoded protein: CASSLPASTSTDTQYF. Full variable domain (outside the CDR3, taken from reference TRBV11-2 and TRBJ2-3): EAGVAQSPRYKIIEKRQSVAFWCNPISGHATLYWYQQILGQGPKLLIQFQNNGVVDDSQLPKDRFSAERLKGVDSTLKIQPAKLEDSAVYLCASSLPASTSTDTQYFGPGTRLTVL.

This sequence joins TRBV6-6 and TRBJ1-4; D call uncertain. The ends were cut back, 4 bases at V and 12 bases at J, with 12 bases in the middle. Germline CDR1 reads MNHNY; CDR2 reads SVGAGI (reference sequence). CDR3 length: 12 amino acids. Here the CDR3 reads CASSLGMGELFF. The CDR3 region has the DNA TGTGCCAGCAGTTTAGGCATGGGCGAACTGTTTTTT.

The V call is TRBV7-8, the J call TRBJ2-7; 10 bases match TRBD2. CDR3 size: 15 residues. V gave up 2 bases and J gave up 6 bases; unmatched junction bases: 7. Germline CDR1 and CDR2: SGHVS and FQNEAQ. Here the CDR3 DNA reads TGTGCCAGCAGCTTAAGCGGGAGGGCCATATCCGAGCAGTACTTC. It translates to CASSLSGRAISEQYF. The whole variable domain, remainder taken from reference TRBV7-8 and TRBJ2-7, is GAGVSQSPRYKVAKRGQDVALRCDPISGHVSLFWYQQALGQGPEFLTYFQNEAQLDKSGLPSDRFFAERPEGSVSTLKIQRTQQEDSAVYLCASSLSGRAISEQYFGPGTRLTVT.

This clone was counted a few times. J is TRBJ1-4 and V is TRBV5-4, with 7 bases lining up with TRBD1. Germline V lookup: CDR1 SGHNT, CDR2 YYREEE (reference sequence). V trimming: 3 bases; J trimming: 3 bases; junction bases outside the gene matches: 8. The CDR3 runs 16 residues. CDR3 bases: TGTGCCAGCAGCTGGACAGGAGCCGGTGCTAATGAAAAACTGTTTTTT. As protein: CASSWTGAGANEKLFF.

The chain uses TRBV30 and TRBJ1-5; D unresolved. Trimming left V 0 bases short and J 1 base short, with 4 bases between. Germline values: CDR1 GTSNPN, CDR2 SVGIG (reference sequence). The CDR3 has 13 amino acids. The CDR3 region is CAWSVRSNQPQHF. The DNA for the CDR3 is TGTGCCTGGAGTGTTCGGAGCAATCAGCCCCAGCATTTT.

The J gene is TRBJ1-4, the V gene TRBV27, with 12 bases aligning to TRBD1. Looked up from germline, CDR1 is MNHEY and CDR2 is SMNVEV (reference sequence). The CDR3 loop spans 20 amino acids. J gave up 8 bases and V 6 bases, and 22 bases lay outside the gene matches. The CDR3 reads CASRHLETRDRGRSEEKLFF. The CDR3 DNA sequence: TGTGCCAGCAGACATCTGGAAACCCGGGACAGGGGGCGCTCGGAAGAAAAACTGTTTTTT.

The rearrangement links TRBV6-1 to TRBJ2-6; D is perhaps TRBD2 (6 bases). V lost 3 bases, J lost 3 bases, and 9 bases lay in between. CDR1 is MNHNS, CDR2 SASEGT, per germline. The CDR3 has 15 amino acids. The CDR3 is CASSDYGGGANVLTF. CDR3 DNA sequence: TGTGCCAGCAGTGATTACGGGGGTGGGGCCAACGTCCTGACTTTC.

In this sample, this clone turned up a few times. The chain employs TRBV27 and TRBJ2-4; a weak D match, TRBD1 (6 bases). This CDR3 comprises 15 residues. The V gene's germline CDR1 is MNHEY and CDR2 SMNVEV (reference sequence). V dropped 2 bases and J dropped 4 bases, with 12 bases sitting between them. DNA of the CDR3: TGTGCCAGCAGTTTAAACAGGGACGGGAAAAACATTCAGTACTTC. Residues: CASSLNRDGKNIQYF.

This clone appeared once. The V and J genes are TRBV7-9 and TRBJ1-1; D uncertain. Trimming shortened V by 2 bases and J by 1 base, and 11 bases separated the two germline ends. This CDR3 has 15 residues. Germline values: CDR1 SEHNR, CDR2 FQNEAQ (reference sequence). The CDR3 is CASSLIAAENTEAFF. DNA for the CDR3: TGTGCCAGCAGCTTAATCGCGGCCGAGAACACTGAAGCTTTCTTT.

The rearrangement uses TRBV2 and TRBJ2-3, with 8 nucleotides matching TRBD1. This CDR3 has 13 residues. Trimming at V came to 9 bases and at J to 8 bases, leaving 10 bases not matched to a gene. Germline CDR1 SNHLY, CDR2 FYNNEI. CDR3 residues: CASGQGMRGTQYF. CDR3 nucleotide sequence: TGTGCCAGTGGACAGGGAATGAGGGGTACGCAGTATTTT.

This clone was seen once. The chain recombines TRBV7-9 with TRBJ2-1; D unresolved. The CDR3 runs to 13 residues. Germline-derived CDR1 and CDR2 are SEHNR and FQNEAQ (reference sequence). V lost 3 bases to trimming and J lost 6 bases, with 9 bases between them. CDR3 region: CASSFGQSNEQFF. Here the CDR3 DNA reads TGTGCCAGCAGCTTTGGGCAAAGCAATGAGCAGTTCTTC. Using reference TRBV7-9 and TRBJ2-1 for the parts outside the CDR3, the full variable domain is DTGVSQNPRHKITKRGQNVTFRCDPISEHNRLYWYRQTLGQGPEFLTYFQNEAQLEKSRLLSDRFSAERPKGSFSTLEIQRTEQGDSAMYLCASSFGQSNEQFFGPGTRLTVL.

V is TRBV19 and J is TRBJ2-2; a weak D match, TRBD2 (6 bases). The V gene's germline CDR1 is LNHDA and CDR2 SQIVND (reference sequence). V was shortened by 9 bases and J by 3 bases, with 11 bases between the two germline ends. The CDR3 consists of 13 residues. This CDR3 is CASRESDTGELFF. The CDR3 coding sequence is TGTGCCAGCCGGGAGAGCGACACCGGGGAGCTGTTTTTT.